One sample yielded the 15 T cell receptor beta chains listed below, sequenced in a study of cytomegalovirus exposure and HLA in healthy donors. The study ran its PCR with 60 Vbeta and 13 Jbeta primers. Some clones are missing from TCRdb's copy, which holds only in-frame ones; the method was immunoSEQ multiplex PCR. The sample contains about 160,000 clones, 82% of which appear only once. The specimen was PBMCs. These receptors were collected from a girl aged 2 to 10 in good health and CMV-seropositive.

This clone appeared a few times. The rearrangement joins TRBV27 to TRBJ1-1; 8 bases line up with TRBD1. CDR1 MNHEY and CDR2 SMNVEV come from the germline V gene (reference sequence). CDR3 length: 15 residues. J lost 3 bases, V lost 4 bases, and 7 bases had no gene match. The CDR3 region has the DNA TGTGCCAGCAGTTACCAGGGGGCATGGTACACTGAAGCTTTCTTT. It yields the protein CASSYQGAWYTEAFF.

The genes are TRBV6-5 and TRBJ2-7, with unresolved D. The length of the CDR3 is 14 residues. Deletions cut 7 bases from V and 0 bases from J, with 13 bases between. Germline CDR1 and CDR2: MNHEY and SVGAGI. CDR3 sequence reads: CASKGGLSSYEQYF. In DNA, the CDR3 is TGTGCCAGCAAAGGCGGCCTTAGCTCCTACGAGCAGTACTTC.

This chain links TRBV28 with TRBJ1-5; D is unresolved. From germline, CDR1 is MDHEN and CDR2 SYDVKM. V dropped 7 bases and J dropped 3 bases, with 16 bases sitting between them. The CDR3 consists of 15 residues. The CDR3 reads CASTPPGVLNQPQHF. The DNA for the CDR3 is TGTGCCAGCACCCCCCCGGGTGTGCTCAATCAGCCCCAGCATTTT.

In DNA, the CDR3 is TGCAGCGGACGAAAGGGACAGGGGACTGAAGCTTTCTTT. It translates to CSGRKGQGTEAFF. The J gene is TRBJ1-1, the V gene TRBV29-1; 10 bases are shared with TRBD1. Germline CDR1 is SQVTM and CDR2 is ANQGSEA. With 7 bases clipped from V and 5 bases from J, the junction kept 7 bases outside the gene matches. The CDR3 length is 13 residues.

The V gene is TRBV6-4, the J gene TRBJ2-3; 9 bases are a match to TRBD1. The CDR3 runs to 15 residues. Germline CDR1 reads MRHNA; CDR2 reads SNTAGT. V lost 0 bases and J lost 4; bases outside the gene matches: 2. The CDR3 sequence is CASSDSRTGADTQYF. Here the CDR3 DNA reads TGTGCCAGCAGTGACTCGAGGACAGGGGCAGATACGCAGTATTTT.

The V and J genes are TRBV5-1 and TRBJ2-7; the D gene is possibly TRBD2 (6 bases). Germline CDR1 SGHRS, CDR2 YFSETQ. The germline V and J ends were trimmed by 7 bases and 3 bases, with 14 bases remaining between them. The CDR3 has 13 amino acids. This chain's CDR3 is CASPRRGIYEQYF. The CDR3 coding sequence is TGCGCCAGCCCCCGGAGGGGAATCTACGAGCAGTACTTC.

There are a few counts of this clone. The J gene is TRBJ2-7, the V gene TRBV7-3; TRBD2 aligns across 11 bases. Germline V gene sequence: CDR1 SGHTA, CDR2 FQGTGA. This CDR3 spans 15 amino acids. J lost 0 bases, V lost 3 bases, and 1 base had no gene match. The CDR3 spells CASSLTSGVSYEQYF. The CDR3 nucleotides are TGTGCCAGCAGCTTGACTAGCGGGGTCTCCTACGAGCAGTACTTC.

The chain links TRBV9 to TRBJ2-1; D possibly corresponds to TRBD1 (6 bases). Germline lookup yields CDR1 SGDLS and CDR2 YYNGEE. CDR3 length equals 16 residues. Trimming cost V 4 bases and J 8 bases, with 22 bases left between them. CDR3 sequence reads: CASSKLWGPIFHEQFF. CDR3 in DNA: TGTGCCAGCAGCAAACTTTGGGGGCCTATTTTCCATGAGCAGTTCTTC.

This chain connects TRBV27 to TRBJ1-3; TRBD1 aligns across 10 bases. This CDR3 is 15 amino acids long. CDR1 and CDR2 (germline): MNHEY, SMNVEV (reference sequence). V shed 2 bases and J 8 bases; nucleotides not matched to a gene: 6. Written as DNA, the CDR3 is TGTGCCAGCAGTTTAACGGGACAGGGGATCCACACCATATATTTT. Its protein is CASSLTGQGIHTIYF.

This rearrangement joins TRBV27 to TRBJ1-1; 8 bases fit TRBD1. J lost 5 bases, V lost 5 bases, and 4 bases had no gene match. Germline V gives CDR1 MNHEY, CDR2 SMNVEV (reference sequence). There are 13 residues in the CDR3. CDR3 coding DNA: TGTGCCAGCAGTCAGGGGGCTATGACTGAAGCTTTCTTT. Residues: CASSQGAMTEAFF.

This chain joins TRBV5-1 and TRBJ2-3; TRBD1 is a possible D gene (5 bases). V lost 1 base to trimming and J lost 4 bases, with 13 bases between them. Germline V gene lookup returns CDR1 SGHRS and CDR2 YFSETQ. The CDR3 is made up of 15 amino acids. The CDR3 protein is CASSLNARDSDTQYF. DNA for the CDR3: TGCGCCAGCAGCTTGAACGCCAGGGATTCAGATACGCAGTATTTT.

This chain uses TRBV14 with TRBJ2-3; tentative D call: TRBD1 (6 bases). Germline CDR1 SGHDN, CDR2 FVKESK. The CDR3 runs 14 residues. V lost 4 bases to trimming and J lost 2 bases, with 10 bases between them. DNA of the CDR3: TGTGCCAGCAGCCGAAACAGGGTCACAGATACGCAGTATTTT. Translating it yields CASSRNRVTDTQYF.

The V and J genes are TRBV6-1 and TRBJ2-2, with 7 bases aligning to TRBD1. J was trimmed by 5 bases and V by 4 bases; bases with no gene match: 7. Germline V lookup: CDR1 MNHNS, CDR2 SASEGT. The CDR3 consists of 15 residues. The CDR3 DNA follows: TGTGCCAGCAGTGGGGGACAGTTGGAAACCGGGGAGCTGTTTTTT. Amino acid sequence: CASSGGQLETGELFF.

The CDR3 DNA is TGTGCCAGCAGCCCGCGAACTAGCCCTGGTCTGGAGACCCAGTACTTC. It codes for CASSPRTSPGLETQYF. The rearrangement links TRBV4-2 to TRBJ2-5; maybe TRBD2 (6 bases). This CDR3 region has 16 residues. Germline-derived CDR1 and CDR2 are LGHNA and YNFKEQ. V lost 4 bases, J lost 5 bases, and 20 bases lay in between.

The CDR3 here is CASSLGAYEQYF. The CDR3 nucleotides are TGTGCCAGCAGCTTGGGAGCCTACGAGCAGTACTTC. The V gene is TRBV5-6, the J gene TRBJ2-7; no reliable D call. Germline-derived CDR1 and CDR2 are SGHDT and YYEEEE. CDR3 length: 12 residues. The V end was cut by 0 bases, the J end by 2 bases, with 3 bases between.